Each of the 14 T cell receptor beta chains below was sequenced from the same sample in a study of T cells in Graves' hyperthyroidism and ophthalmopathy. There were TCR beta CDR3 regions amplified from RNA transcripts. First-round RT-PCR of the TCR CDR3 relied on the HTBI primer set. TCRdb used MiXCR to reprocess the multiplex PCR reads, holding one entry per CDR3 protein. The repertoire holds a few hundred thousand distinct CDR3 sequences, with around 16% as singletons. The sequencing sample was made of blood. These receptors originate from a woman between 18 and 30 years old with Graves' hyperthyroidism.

The CDR3, as DNA: TGTGCCAGCTCACCACCTACCGGACAGGGAACCTACGAGCAGTACTTC. This sequence encodes CASSPPTGQGTYEQYF. The rearrangement uses TRBV18 and TRBJ2-7, with TRBD1 identical over 8 bases. The CDR3 covers 16 residues. V dropped 0 bases and J dropped 2; count of bases not matched to a gene: 6. Germline-derived CDR1 and CDR2 are KGHSH and LQKENI.

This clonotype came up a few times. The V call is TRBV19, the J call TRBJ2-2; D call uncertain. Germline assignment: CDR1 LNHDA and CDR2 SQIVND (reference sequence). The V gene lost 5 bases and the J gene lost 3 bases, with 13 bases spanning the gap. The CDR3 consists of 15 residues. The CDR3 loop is CASSFSNSYTGELFF. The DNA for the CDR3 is TGTGCCAGTAGTTTTAGCAACAGTTACACCGGGGAGCTGTTTTTT.

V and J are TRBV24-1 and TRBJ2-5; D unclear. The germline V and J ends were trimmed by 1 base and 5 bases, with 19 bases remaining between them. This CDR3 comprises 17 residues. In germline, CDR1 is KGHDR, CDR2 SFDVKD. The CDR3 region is CATSDFGSVGRQETQYF. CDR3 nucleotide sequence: TGTGCCACCAGTGATTTTGGCTCGGTCGGGCGGCAGGAGACCCAGTACTTC.

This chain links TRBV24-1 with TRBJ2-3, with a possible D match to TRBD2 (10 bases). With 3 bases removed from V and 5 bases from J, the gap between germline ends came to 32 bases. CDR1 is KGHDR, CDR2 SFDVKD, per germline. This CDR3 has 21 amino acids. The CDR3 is CATSDTGQGPSLAGAVDTQYF. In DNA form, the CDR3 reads TGTGCCACCAGTGATACGGGACAGGGTCCATCCCTAGCGGGAGCGGTAGATACGCAGTATTTT.

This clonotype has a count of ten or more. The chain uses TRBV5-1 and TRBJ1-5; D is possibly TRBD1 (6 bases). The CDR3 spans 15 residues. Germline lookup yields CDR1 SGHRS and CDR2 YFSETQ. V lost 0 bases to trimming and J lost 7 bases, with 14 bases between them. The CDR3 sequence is CASSLDPGGGQPQHF. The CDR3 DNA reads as TGCGCCAGCAGCTTGGACCCCGGGGGCGGCCAGCCCCAGCATTTT.

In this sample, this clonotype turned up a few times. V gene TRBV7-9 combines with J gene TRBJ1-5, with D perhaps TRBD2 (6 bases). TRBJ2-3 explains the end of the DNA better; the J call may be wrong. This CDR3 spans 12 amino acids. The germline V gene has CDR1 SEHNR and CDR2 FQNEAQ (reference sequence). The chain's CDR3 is CASSAPGLPQYF. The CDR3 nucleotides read TGTGCCAGCAGTGCGCCGGGACTCCCCCAGTATTTT.

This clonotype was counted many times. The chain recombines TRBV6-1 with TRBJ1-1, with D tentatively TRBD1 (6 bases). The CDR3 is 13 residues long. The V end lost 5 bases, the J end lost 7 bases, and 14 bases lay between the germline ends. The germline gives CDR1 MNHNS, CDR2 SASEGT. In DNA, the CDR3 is TGTGCCAGCAGTTTCCGGACAGCCGATGAAGCTTTCTTT. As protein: CASSFRTADEAFF.

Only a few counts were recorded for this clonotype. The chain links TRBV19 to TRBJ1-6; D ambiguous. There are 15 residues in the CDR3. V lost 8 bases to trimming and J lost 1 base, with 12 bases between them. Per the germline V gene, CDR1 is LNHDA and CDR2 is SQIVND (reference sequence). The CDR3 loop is CASRRDYSYNSPLHF. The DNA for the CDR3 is TGTGCCAGTCGCCGGGATTATTCCTATAATTCACCCCTCCACTTT.

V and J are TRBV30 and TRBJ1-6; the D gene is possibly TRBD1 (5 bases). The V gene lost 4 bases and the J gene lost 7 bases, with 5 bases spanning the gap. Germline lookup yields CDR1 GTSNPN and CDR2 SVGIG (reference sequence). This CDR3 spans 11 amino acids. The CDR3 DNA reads TGTGCCTGGAACAGGAATTCACCCCTCCACTTT. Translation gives CAWNRNSPLHF.

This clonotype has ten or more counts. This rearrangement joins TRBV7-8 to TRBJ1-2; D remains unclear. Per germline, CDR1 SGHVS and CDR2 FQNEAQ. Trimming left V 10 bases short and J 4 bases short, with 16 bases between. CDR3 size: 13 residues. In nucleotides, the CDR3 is TGTGCCACCGGCGAGTGGTCGCCCTATGGCTACACCTTC. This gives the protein CATGEWSPYGYTF.

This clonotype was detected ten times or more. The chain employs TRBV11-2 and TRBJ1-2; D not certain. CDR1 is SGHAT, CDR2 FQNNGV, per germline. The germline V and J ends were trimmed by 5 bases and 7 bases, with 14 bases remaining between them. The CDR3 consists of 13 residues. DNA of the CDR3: TGTGCCAGCAGCGCCGGGGTGGGTTTTGGCTACACCTTC. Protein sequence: CASSAGVGFGYTF.

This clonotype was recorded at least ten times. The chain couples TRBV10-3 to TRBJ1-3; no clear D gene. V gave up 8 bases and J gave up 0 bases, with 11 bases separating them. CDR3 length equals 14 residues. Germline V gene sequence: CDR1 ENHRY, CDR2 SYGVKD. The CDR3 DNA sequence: TGTGCCATCGGAGACACGTCCTCTGGAAACACCATATATTTT. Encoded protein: CAIGDTSSGNTIYF.

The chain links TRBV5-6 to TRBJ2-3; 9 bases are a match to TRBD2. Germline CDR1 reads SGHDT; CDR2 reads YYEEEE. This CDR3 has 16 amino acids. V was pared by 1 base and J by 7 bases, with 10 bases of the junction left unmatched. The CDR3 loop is CASSLKATSGSNTQYF. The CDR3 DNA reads TGTGCCAGCAGCTTGAAAGCAACTAGCGGGTCTAATACGCAGTATTTT.

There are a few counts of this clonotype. CDR3 coding DNA: TGCGCCAGCAGCCAAGATCGTCAGGCCGGTAATTCACCCCTCCACTTT. Protein product: CASSQDRQAGNSPLHF. The genes are TRBV4-1 and TRBJ1-6; no definite D call. Trimming shortened V by 0 bases and J by 6 bases, and 12 bases separated the two germline ends. This CDR3 has 16 amino acids. Per germline, CDR1 MGHRA and CDR2 YSYEKL.